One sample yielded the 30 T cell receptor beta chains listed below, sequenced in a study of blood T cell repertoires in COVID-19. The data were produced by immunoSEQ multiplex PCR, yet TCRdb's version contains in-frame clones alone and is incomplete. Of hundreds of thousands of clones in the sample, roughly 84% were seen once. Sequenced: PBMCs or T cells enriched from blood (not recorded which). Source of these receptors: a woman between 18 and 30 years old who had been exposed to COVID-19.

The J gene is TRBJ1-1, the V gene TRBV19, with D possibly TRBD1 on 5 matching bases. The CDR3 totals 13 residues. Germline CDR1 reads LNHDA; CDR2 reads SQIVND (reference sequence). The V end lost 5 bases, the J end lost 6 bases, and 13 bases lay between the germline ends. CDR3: CASSSGWVSEAFF. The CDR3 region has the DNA TGTGCCAGTAGTTCAGGGTGGGTCTCTGAAGCTTTCTTT.

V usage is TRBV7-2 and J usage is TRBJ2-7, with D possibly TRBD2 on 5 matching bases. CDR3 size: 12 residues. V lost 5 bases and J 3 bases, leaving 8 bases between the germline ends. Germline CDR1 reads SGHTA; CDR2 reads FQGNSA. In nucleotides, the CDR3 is TGTGCCAGCAGCGGCCGGGGCTACGAGCAGTACTTC. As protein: CASSGRGYEQYF.

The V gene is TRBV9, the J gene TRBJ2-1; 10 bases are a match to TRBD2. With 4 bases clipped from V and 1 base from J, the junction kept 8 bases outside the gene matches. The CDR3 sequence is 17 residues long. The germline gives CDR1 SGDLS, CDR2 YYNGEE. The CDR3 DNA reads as TGTGCCAGCAGCACAAGGACTAGCGGTTATTCCTACAATGAGCAGTTCTTC. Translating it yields CASSTRTSGYSYNEQFF. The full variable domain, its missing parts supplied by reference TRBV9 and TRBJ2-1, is DSGVTQTPKHLITATGQRVTLRCSPRSGDLSVYWYQQSLDQGLQFLIQYYNGEERAKGNILERFSAQQFPDLHSELNLSSLELGDSALYFCASSTRTSGYSYNEQFFGPGTRLTVL.

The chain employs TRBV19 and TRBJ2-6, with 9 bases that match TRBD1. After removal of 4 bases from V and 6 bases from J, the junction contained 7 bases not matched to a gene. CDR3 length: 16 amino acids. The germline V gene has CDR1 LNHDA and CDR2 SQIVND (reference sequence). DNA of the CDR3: TGTGCCAGTAGTAGAAGGGACAGGGCTTCGGCCAACGTCCTGACTTTC. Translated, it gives CASSRRDRASANVLTF.

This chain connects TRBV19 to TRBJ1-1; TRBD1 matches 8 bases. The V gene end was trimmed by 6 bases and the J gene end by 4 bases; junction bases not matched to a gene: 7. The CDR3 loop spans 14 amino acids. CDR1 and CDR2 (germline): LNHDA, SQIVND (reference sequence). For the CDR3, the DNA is TGTGCCAGTAGATGGACAGGGATAATCACTGAAGCTTTCTTT. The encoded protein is CASRWTGIITEAFF.

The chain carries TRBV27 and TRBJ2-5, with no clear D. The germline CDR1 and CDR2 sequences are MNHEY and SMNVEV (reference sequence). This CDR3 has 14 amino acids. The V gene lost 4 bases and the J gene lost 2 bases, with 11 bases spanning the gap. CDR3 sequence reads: CASSWSPNQETQYF. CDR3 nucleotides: TGTGCCAGCAGTTGGAGCCCGAATCAAGAGACCCAGTACTTC.

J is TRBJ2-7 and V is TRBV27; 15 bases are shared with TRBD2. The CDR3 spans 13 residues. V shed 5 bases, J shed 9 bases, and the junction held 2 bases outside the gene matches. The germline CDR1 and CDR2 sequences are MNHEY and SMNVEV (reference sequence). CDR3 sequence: CASSGLAGGVQYF. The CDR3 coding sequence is TGTGCCAGCAGTGGACTAGCGGGGGGGGTGCAGTACTTC.

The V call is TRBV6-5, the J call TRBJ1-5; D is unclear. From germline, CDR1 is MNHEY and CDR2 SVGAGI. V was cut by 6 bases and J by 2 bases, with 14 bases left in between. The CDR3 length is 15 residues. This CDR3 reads CASREGGRGNQPQHF. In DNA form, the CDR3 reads TGTGCCAGCAGGGAGGGCGGCCGTGGCAATCAGCCCCAGCATTTT.

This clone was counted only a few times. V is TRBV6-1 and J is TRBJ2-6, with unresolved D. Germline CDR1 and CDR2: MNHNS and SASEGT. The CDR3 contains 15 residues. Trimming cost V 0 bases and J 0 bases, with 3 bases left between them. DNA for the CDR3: TGTGCCAGCAGTGAAGCCCACTCTGGGGCCAACGTCCTGACTTTC. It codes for CASSEAHSGANVLTF.

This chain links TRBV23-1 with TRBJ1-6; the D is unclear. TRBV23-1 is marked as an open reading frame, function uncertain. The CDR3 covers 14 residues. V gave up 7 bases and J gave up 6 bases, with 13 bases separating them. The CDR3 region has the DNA TGCGCCAGCAACTGTTCCCGTTTTAATTCACCCCTCCACTTT. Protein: CASNCSRFNSPLHF.

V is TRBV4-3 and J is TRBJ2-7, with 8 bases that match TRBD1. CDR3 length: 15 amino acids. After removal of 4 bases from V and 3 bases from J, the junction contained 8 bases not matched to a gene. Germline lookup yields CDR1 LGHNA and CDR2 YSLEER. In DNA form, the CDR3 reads TGCGCCAGCAGCCTCTCAGAGGACAGGGTCTACGAGCAGTACTTC. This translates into CASSLSEDRVYEQYF.

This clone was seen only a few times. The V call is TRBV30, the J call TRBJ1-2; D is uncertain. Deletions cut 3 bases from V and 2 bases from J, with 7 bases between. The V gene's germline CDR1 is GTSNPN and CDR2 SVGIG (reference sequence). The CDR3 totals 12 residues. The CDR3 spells CAWRAPNYGYTF. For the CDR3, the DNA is TGTGCCTGGAGGGCCCCCAACTATGGCTACACCTTC.

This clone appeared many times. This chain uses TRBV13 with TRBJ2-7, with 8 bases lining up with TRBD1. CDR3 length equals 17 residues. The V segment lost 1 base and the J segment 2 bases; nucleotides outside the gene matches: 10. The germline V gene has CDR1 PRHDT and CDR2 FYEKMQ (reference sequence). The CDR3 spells CASSLASRQGSTYEQYF. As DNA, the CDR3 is TGTGCCAGCAGCTTAGCCTCCAGACAGGGGTCCACCTACGAGCAGTACTTC.

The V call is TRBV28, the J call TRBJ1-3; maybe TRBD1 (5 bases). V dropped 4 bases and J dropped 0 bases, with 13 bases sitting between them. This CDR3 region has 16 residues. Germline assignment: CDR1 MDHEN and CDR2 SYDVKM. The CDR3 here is CASSSSGGSSGNTIYF. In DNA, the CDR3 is TGTGCCAGCAGTTCCTCGGGGGGGAGCTCTGGAAACACCATATATTTT.

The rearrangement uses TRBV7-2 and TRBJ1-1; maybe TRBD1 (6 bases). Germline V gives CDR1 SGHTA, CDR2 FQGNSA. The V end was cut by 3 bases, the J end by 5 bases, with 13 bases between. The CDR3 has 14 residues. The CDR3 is CASSFGATGTEAFF. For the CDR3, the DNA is TGTGCCAGCAGCTTTGGGGCTACAGGGACTGAAGCTTTCTTT.

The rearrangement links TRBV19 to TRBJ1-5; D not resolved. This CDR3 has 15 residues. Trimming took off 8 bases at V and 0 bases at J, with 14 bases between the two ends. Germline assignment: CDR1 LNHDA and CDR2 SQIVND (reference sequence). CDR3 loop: CASADTPYSNQPQHF. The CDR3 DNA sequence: TGTGCCAGTGCAGACACTCCATATAGCAATCAGCCCCAGCATTTT.

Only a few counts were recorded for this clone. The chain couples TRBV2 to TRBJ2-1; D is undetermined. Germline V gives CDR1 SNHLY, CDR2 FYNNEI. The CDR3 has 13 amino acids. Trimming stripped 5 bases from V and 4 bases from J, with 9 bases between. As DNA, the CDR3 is TGTGCCAGCAGTCCTTATCTGTACAATGAGCAGTTCTTC. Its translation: CASSPYLYNEQFF.

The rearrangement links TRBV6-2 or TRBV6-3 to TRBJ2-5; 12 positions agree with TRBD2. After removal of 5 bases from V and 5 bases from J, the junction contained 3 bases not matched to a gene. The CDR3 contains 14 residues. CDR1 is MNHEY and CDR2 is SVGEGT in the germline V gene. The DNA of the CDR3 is TGTGCCAGCAGTAACCTAGCGGGGGGGGAGACCCAGTACTTC. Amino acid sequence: CASSNLAGGETQYF.

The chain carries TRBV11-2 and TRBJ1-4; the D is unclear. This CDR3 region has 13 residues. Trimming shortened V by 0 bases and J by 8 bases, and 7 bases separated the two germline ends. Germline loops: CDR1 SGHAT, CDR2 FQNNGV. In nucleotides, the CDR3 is TGTGCCAGCAGCTTAGATCAAAAAGAAAAACTGTTTTTT. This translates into CASSLDQKEKLFF.

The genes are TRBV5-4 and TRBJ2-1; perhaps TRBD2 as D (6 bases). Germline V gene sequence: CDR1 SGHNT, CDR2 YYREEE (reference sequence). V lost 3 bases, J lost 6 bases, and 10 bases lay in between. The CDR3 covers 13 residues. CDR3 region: CASSSGESNEQFF. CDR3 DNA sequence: TGTGCCAGCAGCTCGGGGGAGTCCAATGAGCAGTTCTTC.

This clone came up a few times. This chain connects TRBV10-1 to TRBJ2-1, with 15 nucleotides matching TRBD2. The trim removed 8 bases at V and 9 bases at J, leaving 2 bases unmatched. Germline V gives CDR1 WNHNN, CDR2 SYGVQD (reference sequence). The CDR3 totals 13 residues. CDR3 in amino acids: CASGGLAGGEQFF. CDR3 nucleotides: TGCGCCAGCGGGGGACTAGCGGGAGGTGAGCAGTTCTTC.

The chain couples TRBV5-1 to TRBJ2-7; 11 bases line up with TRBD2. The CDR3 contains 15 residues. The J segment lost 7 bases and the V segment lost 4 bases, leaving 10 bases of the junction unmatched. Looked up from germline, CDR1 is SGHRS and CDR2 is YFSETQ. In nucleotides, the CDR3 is TGCGCCAGCAGCCTCTCTAGCGGGGGGCCGCAAGAGCAGTACTTC. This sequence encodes CASSLSSGGPQEQYF.

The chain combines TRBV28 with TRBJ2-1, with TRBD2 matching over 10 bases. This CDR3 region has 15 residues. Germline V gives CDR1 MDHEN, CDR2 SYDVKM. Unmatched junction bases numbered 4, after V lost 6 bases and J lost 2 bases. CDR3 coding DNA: TGTGCCAGCAGGCCCCTAGCGGGGGCCTACAATGAGCAGTTCTTC. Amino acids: CASRPLAGAYNEQFF.

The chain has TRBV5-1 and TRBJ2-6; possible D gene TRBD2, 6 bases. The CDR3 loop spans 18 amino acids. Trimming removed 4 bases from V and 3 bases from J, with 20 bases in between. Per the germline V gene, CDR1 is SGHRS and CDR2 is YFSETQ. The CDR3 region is CASSRGTGTSLGANVLTF. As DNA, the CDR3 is TGCGCCAGCAGCCGCGGGACTGGGACTTCCCTTGGGGCCAACGTCCTGACTTTC.

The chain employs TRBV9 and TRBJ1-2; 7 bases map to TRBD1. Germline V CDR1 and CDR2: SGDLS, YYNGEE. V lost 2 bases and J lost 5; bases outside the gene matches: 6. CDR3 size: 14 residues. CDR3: CASSVGTGAYGYTF. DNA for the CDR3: TGTGCCAGCAGCGTTGGAACAGGGGCATATGGCTACACCTTC.

The CDR3 loop is CASSRGLTDEQFF. As DNA, the CDR3 is TGTGCCAGCAGTAGGGGGCTAACGGATGAGCAGTTCTTC. The V gene is TRBV7-3, the J gene TRBJ2-1; 7 bases fit TRBD1. Germline V gene lookup returns CDR1 SGHTA and CDR2 FQGTGA. Losses at the gene ends were 6 bases for V and 8 bases for J; bases not matched to a gene: 7. The CDR3 sequence is 13 residues long.

CDR3 sequence reads: CASSPRGGVSTDTQYF. The CDR3 region has the DNA TGTGCCAGCAGTCCAAGGGGAGGCGTTAGCACAGATACGCAGTATTTT. The rearrangement uses TRBV27 and TRBJ2-3; a possible D gene is TRBD2 (6 bases). Per germline, CDR1 MNHEY and CDR2 SMNVEV (reference sequence). V lost 5 bases, J lost 0 bases, and 15 bases lay in between. The CDR3 contains 16 residues.

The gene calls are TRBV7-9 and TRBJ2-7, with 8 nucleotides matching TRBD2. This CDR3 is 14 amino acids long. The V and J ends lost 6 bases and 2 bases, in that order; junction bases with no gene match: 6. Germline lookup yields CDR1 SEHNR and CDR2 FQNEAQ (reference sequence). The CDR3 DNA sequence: TGTGCCAGCAGATTGGGTAGCGGGACCTACGAGCAGTACTTC. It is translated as CASRLGSGTYEQYF. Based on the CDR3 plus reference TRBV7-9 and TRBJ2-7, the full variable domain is DTGVSQNPRHKITKRGQNVTFRCDPISEHNRLYWYRQTLGQGPEFLTYFQNEAQLEKSRLLSDRFSAERPKGSFSTLEIQRTEQGDSAMYLCASRLGSGTYEQYFGPGTRLTVT.

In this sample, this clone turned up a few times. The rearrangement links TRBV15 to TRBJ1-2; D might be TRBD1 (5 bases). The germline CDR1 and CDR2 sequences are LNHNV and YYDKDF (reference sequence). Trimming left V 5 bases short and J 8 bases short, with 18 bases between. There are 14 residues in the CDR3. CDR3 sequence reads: CATSGKSGFFGYTF. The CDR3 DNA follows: TGTGCCACCAGCGGGAAATCAGGGTTTTTCGGCTACACCTTC.

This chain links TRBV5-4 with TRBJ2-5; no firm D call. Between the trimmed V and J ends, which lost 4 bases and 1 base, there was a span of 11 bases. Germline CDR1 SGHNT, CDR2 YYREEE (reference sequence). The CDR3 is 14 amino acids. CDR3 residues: CASSHTQAQETQYF. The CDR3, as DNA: TGTGCCAGCAGCCATACTCAAGCCCAAGAGACCCAGTACTTC.